Shown below are 3 T cell receptor beta chains from a single sample sequenced in a study of monozygotic twins with inflammatory bowel disease. For each CDR3 protein, TCRdb gives one entry from its re-call of the 5' RACE reads, without DNA. The sample totals 200,000 to 250,000 distinct CDR3 sequences. Source material: blood. The receptors derive from a human donor with ulcerative colitis or Crohn's disease, or a healthy co-twin of an affected twin (not recorded which).

The rearrangement joins TRBV7-2 to TRBJ1-1; the D call of TRBD1 rests on TCRdb alone, since no DNA is present to check it. The CDR3 runs to 15 residues. Germline V gene data show CDR1 as SGHTA and CDR2 as FQGNSA. This chain's CDR3 is CASSVQPRENTEAFF.

The V gene is TRBV5-1, the J gene TRBJ2-5; the D call from TCRdb, TRBD1, cannot be confirmed without DNA. In germline, CDR1 is SGHRS, CDR2 YFSETQ. CDR3 length: 12 amino acids. This chain's CDR3 is CASSSGGETQYF.

J is TRBJ1-1 and V is TRBV30; TCRdb returns TRBD1, unconfirmable since there is no DNA. The V gene's germline CDR1 is GTSNPN and CDR2 SVGIG (reference sequence). The CDR3 loop spans 14 amino acids. The CDR3: CAWSRDIRSTEAFF.